This T cell receptor beta chain was identified during a study of beta chain features in type 1 diabetes. Study findings and constraints: When VDJ junctions were examined, type 1 diabetes patients showed fewer insertions and more deletions. Cells expressing TCR highly could be over-represented by cDNA sequencing. TCRB CDR3s from Type 1 diabetes patients were moderately but significantly shorter in all four CD4+ subsets.

Expressed TCRB transcripts were sequenced because the isolated RNA had all been reverse transcribed beforehand. Clones were sequenced by immunoSEQ multiplex PCR, and TCRdb holds only the in-frame ones, with some missing. The sample contains 600,000 to 750,000 clones, under 15% of which appear only once. V was pared by 1 base and J by 2 bases, with 6 bases of the junction left unmatched. The CDR3 extends over 16 amino acids. From germline, CDR1 is LGHNT and CDR2 FRNRAP. Worth noting for this clone: Its antigen is not identified.

Cells sorted by CD45RO/CCR7/CD25/CD127/CD95/CD27 comprised CD4+ naive, central memory, regulatory and stem cell-like memory cells. Sequenced input: naive CD4+ T cells from blood. The chain carries TRBV12-5 and TRBJ1-2; 8 bases align to TRBD1. The sequence was collected from a man aged 30-40 years with type 1 diabetes. DNA for the CDR3: TGTGCTAGTGGTTTGGGCTCCGGGACAGGAAACTATGGCTACACCTTC. Its translation: CASGLGSGTGNYGYTF.